The present T cell receptor (beta chain) was sequenced within a study of T-cell reconstitution after alpha-beta-depleted transplantation in children. The TCRbeta library incorporated unique molecular identifiers. TCRdb recomputed calls from the PCR reads with MiXCR, one row per CDR3 protein. The sample holds 500,000 or so distinct CDR3 sequences; over 10% are singletons and the top ten take about 15%. V shed 3 bases, J shed 2 bases, and the junction held 2 bases outside the gene matches. CDR3 length: 14 amino acids. Germline loops: CDR1 LNHDA, CDR2 SQIVND (reference sequence). The origin of this receptor is a female patient aged 2 to 10 who had a stem cell transplant for aplastic anemia, so the T cells may come from the graft donor. Source: PBMCs, mostly from graft donor cells, taken 180 days after TCRalphabeta/CD19-depleted stem cell transplant. The V gene is TRBV19, the J gene TRBJ2-7; 9 positions agree with TRBD1. The CDR3 region is CASSMGTGPYEQYF. The DNA for the CDR3 is TGTGCCAGTAGTATGGGGACAGGGCCCTACGAGCAGTACTTC. Filled out from reference TRBV19 and TRBJ2-7, the complete variable domain reads DGGITQSPKYLFRKEGQNVTLSCEQNLNHDAMYWYRQDPGQGLRLIYYSQIVNDFQKGDIAEGYSVSREKKESFPLTVTSAQKNPTAFYLCASSMGTGPYEQYFGPGTRLTVT.